This is a list of T cell receptor beta chains from one sample in a study of cytomegalovirus exposure and HLA in healthy donors. Assay used: immunoSEQ multiplex PCR; TCRdb lists only in-frame clones, some missing. The top ten clones hold less than 2% of a sample with more than 200,000 clones, 60% to 80% of them seen once. Material: PBMCs. The receptors derive from a male donor in good health and CMV-seronegative. CDR3s include the opening cysteine and the closing phenylalanine or tryptophan. Each record gives: D gene, V gene, clone size, J gene, CDR3 protein, CDR3 DNA. The D gene is left open where the match is weak. Clone size is stated in some rows and not others, as once, few, many or a class when expanded.

d_gene: TRBD2
v_gene: TRBV9
abundance: NA
j_gene: TRBJ2-5
CDR3aa: CASSPPSGSVETQYF
CDR3nt: TGTGCCAGCAGCCCACCTAGCGGGAGTGTAGAGACCCAGTACTTC

d_gene: TRBD1
v_gene: TRBV6-1
abundance: NA
j_gene: TRBJ1-5
CDR3aa: CASSARGQQPQHF
CDR3nt: TGTGCCAGCAGTGCCAGGGGGCAACAGCCCCAGCATTTT

d_gene: TRBD2
v_gene: TRBV13
abundance: NA
j_gene: TRBJ2-1
CDR3aa: CASRISGRGVEQFF
CDR3nt: TGTGCCAGCAGGATCAGCGGGAGAGGAGTCGAGCAGTTCTTC

d_gene: NA
v_gene: TRBV10-3
abundance: once
j_gene: TRBJ1-1
CDR3aa: CAISAQGTEAFF
CDR3nt: TGTGCCATCAGTGCCCAGGGCACTGAAGCTTTCTTT

d_gene: TRBD1
v_gene: TRBV7-9
abundance: once
j_gene: TRBJ1-2
CDR3aa: CASSWDRVMAGYTF
CDR3nt: TGTGCCAGCAGCTGGGACAGGGTAATGGCTGGCTACACCTTC

d_gene: NA
v_gene: TRBV9
abundance: NA
j_gene: TRBJ1-3
CDR3aa: CASSVPENTIYF
CDR3nt: TGTGCCAGCAGCGTACCAGAAAACACCATATATTTT

d_gene: NA
v_gene: TRBV7-7
abundance: NA
j_gene: TRBJ2-1
CDR3aa: CASSPGIAEYNEQFF
CDR3nt: TGTGCTAGCAGCCCGGGGATAGCGGAGTACAATGAGCAGTTCTTC

d_gene: NA
v_gene: TRBV27
abundance: NA
j_gene: TRBJ2-3
CDR3aa: CASSKRFGTTTDTQYF
CDR3nt: TGTGCCAGCTCGAAAAGGTTTGGGACAACCACAGATACGCAGTATTTT

d_gene: TRBD2
v_gene: TRBV7-9
abundance: NA
j_gene: TRBJ2-5
CDR3aa: CASSPWGTSGNQETQYF
CDR3nt: TGTGCCAGCAGCCCCTGGGGGACTAGCGGGAACCAAGAGACCCAGTACTTC

d_gene: NA
v_gene: TRBV14
abundance: NA
j_gene: TRBJ2-7
CDR3aa: CASSPEDSVYEQYF
CDR3nt: TGTGCCAGCAGTCCCGAGGACAGTGTTTACGAGCAGTACTTC

d_gene: NA
v_gene: TRBV30
abundance: NA
j_gene: TRBJ1-2
CDR3aa: CAWRASGIYGYTF
CDR3nt: TGTGCCTGGAGAGCCTCAGGAATCTATGGCTACACCTTC

d_gene: NA
v_gene: TRBV15
abundance: NA
j_gene: TRBJ2-7
CDR3aa: CATSGGQGLSYEQYF
CDR3nt: TGTGCCACCAGCGGCGGGCAGGGACTTTCCTACGAGCAGTACTTC

d_gene: NA
v_gene: TRBV5-1
abundance: once
j_gene: TRBJ1-1
CDR3aa: CASSLFPRNTEAFF
CDR3nt: TGCGCCAGCAGCTTGTTTCCCCGGAACACTGAAGCTTTCTTT

d_gene: NA
v_gene: TRBV30
abundance: NA
j_gene: TRBJ1-2
CDR3aa: CAWRTWLGYGYTF
CDR3nt: TGTGCCTGGAGAACGTGGCTTGGCTATGGCTACACCTTC

d_gene: NA
v_gene: TRBV5-1
abundance: few
j_gene: TRBJ1-2
CDR3aa: CASSLRTGNNYGYTF
CDR3nt: TGCGCCAGCAGCTTGCGTACAGGAAATAACTATGGCTACACCTTC

d_gene: TRBD2
v_gene: TRBV7-3
abundance: NA
j_gene: TRBJ2-7
CDR3aa: CASSLGTSGSDEQYF
CDR3nt: TGTGCCAGCAGCTTAGGGACTAGCGGGAGTGATGAGCAGTACTTC

d_gene: TRBD1
v_gene: TRBV5-1
abundance: NA
j_gene: TRBJ1-1
CDR3aa: CASSLAGQGMFSEAFF
CDR3nt: TGCGCCAGCAGCTTGGCGGGACAGGGGATGTTCTCTGAAGCTTTCTTT

d_gene: TRBD1
v_gene: TRBV6-4
abundance: NA
j_gene: TRBJ2-2
CDR3aa: CASSEHPGTGATGELFF
CDR3nt: TGTGCCAGCAGTGAGCATCCCGGGACAGGGGCCACCGGGGAGCTGTTTTTT

d_gene: NA
v_gene: TRBV15
abundance: NA
j_gene: TRBJ1-3
CDR3aa: CATSIDRSSGNTIYF
CDR3nt: TGTGCCACCAGCATCGACAGGAGCTCTGGAAACACCATATATTTT

d_gene: TRBD1
v_gene: TRBV5-4
abundance: few
j_gene: TRBJ1-1
CDR3aa: CASSLRQGGNTEAFF
CDR3nt: TGTGCCAGCAGCCTTAGACAGGGGGGGAACACTGAAGCTTTCTTT

d_gene: TRBD1
v_gene: TRBV19
abundance: few
j_gene: TRBJ2-1
CDR3aa: CASSDRTGGRNEQFF
CDR3nt: TGTGCCAGTAGTGATCGGACAGGGGGCCGCAATGAGCAGTTCTTC

d_gene: TRBD1
v_gene: TRBV4-3
abundance: NA
j_gene: TRBJ2-2
CDR3aa: CASSTTGASSYYTGELFF
CDR3nt: TGCGCCAGCAGTACGACAGGGGCCTCGTCTTACTATACCGGGGAGCTGTTTTTT

d_gene: TRBD2
v_gene: TRBV5-5
abundance: NA
j_gene: TRBJ2-6
CDR3aa: CASHTGGGSGANVLTF
CDR3nt: TGTGCCAGCCACACGGGGGGGGGTTCCGGGGCCAACGTCCTGACTTTC

d_gene: NA
v_gene: TRBV30
abundance: NA
j_gene: TRBJ2-7
CDR3aa: CAWSVGQGGEQYF
CDR3nt: TGTGCCTGGAGTGTTGGGCAGGGTGGAGAGCAGTACTTC

d_gene: NA
v_gene: TRBV6-1
abundance: few
j_gene: TRBJ2-7
CDR3aa: CAKRGCPYEQYF
CDR3nt: TGTGCCAAGAGGGGGTGCCCCTACGAGCAGTACTTC

d_gene: TRBD2
v_gene: TRBV28
abundance: NA
j_gene: TRBJ2-7
CDR3aa: CASSLSPGGYEQYF
CDR3nt: TGTGCCAGCAGTTTATCACCGGGGGGGTACGAGCAGTACTTC

d_gene: TRBD1
v_gene: TRBV5-1
abundance: NA
j_gene: TRBJ2-2
CDR3aa: CASSPRTGEDGELFF
CDR3nt: TGCGCCAGCAGCCCCCGGACAGGGGAGGACGGGGAGCTGTTTTTT

d_gene: NA
v_gene: TRBV11-2
abundance: NA
j_gene: TRBJ2-7
CDR3aa: CASSLGGQIINEQYF
CDR3nt: TGTGCCAGCAGCTTAGGCGGACAGATTATCAACGAGCAGTACTTC

d_gene: TRBD2
v_gene: TRBV29-1
abundance: NA
j_gene: TRBJ2-5
CDR3aa: CSVEDQGLAIFQETQYF
CDR3nt: TGCAGCGTTGAAGATCAGGGACTAGCGATTTTTCAAGAGACCCAGTACTTC

d_gene: NA
v_gene: TRBV2
abundance: once
j_gene: TRBJ2-2
CDR3aa: CASSEGFGELFF
CDR3nt: TGTGCCAGCAGTGAGGGCTTCGGGGAGCTGTTTTTT

d_gene: TRBD1
v_gene: TRBV27
abundance: NA
j_gene: TRBJ2-5
CDR3aa: CASSLWAGTAQEETQYF
CDR3nt: TGTGCCAGCAGTTTATGGGCAGGGACAGCCCAAGAAGAGACCCAGTACTTC

d_gene: TRBD2
v_gene: TRBV6-1
abundance: few
j_gene: TRBJ2-5
CDR3aa: CASSGGLAGGRGTQYF
CDR3nt: TGTGCCAGCAGTGGGGGACTAGCGGGGGGGCGGGGGACCCAGTACTTC

d_gene: TRBD2
v_gene: TRBV6-5
abundance: NA
j_gene: TRBJ2-1
CDR3aa: CASAPGLAGNNEQFF
CDR3nt: TGTGCCAGCGCCCCTGGACTAGCGGGGAACAATGAGCAGTTCTTC

d_gene: TRBD2
v_gene: TRBV6-4
abundance: NA
j_gene: TRBJ2-1
CDR3aa: CASTDGRLAGECYNEQFF
CDR3nt: TGTGCCAGCACCGACGGTCGACTAGCGGGAGAGTGTTACAATGAGCAGTTCTTC

d_gene: NA
v_gene: TRBV6-9
abundance: NA
j_gene: TRBJ1-2
CDR3aa: CASSYFDLRYGYTF
CDR3nt: TGTGCCAGCAGTTATTTCGATCTGAGGTATGGCTACACCTTC

d_gene: TRBD2
v_gene: TRBV5-1
abundance: NA
j_gene: TRBJ2-1
CDR3aa: CASSQIGLAGNEQFF
CDR3nt: TGCGCCAGCAGCCAGATAGGACTAGCGGGAAATGAGCAGTTCTTC